Presented here are 10 T cell receptor beta chains from one specimen sequenced in a study of molecular identifiers for immune sequencing clone quantification. MiXCR was run by TCRdb on the PCR reads, yielding one entry per CDR3 protein. The sample shows approximately 500,000 distinct CDR3 sequences, under 30% of them seen only once. Sequencing input: naive CD8+ T cells from blood, with Jurkat cell RNA spiked in. Sample subset: FACS-sorted CD8+CD4-CCR7+CD45RA+ naive T cells. Every receptor here comes from a human donor in good health. Some libraries in this study had Jurkat cell RNA spiked in.

The rearrangement joins TRBV12-5 to TRBJ2-7, with D perhaps assigned TRBD1 or TRBD2 (5 bases each). Germline V gene sequence: CDR1 LGHNT, CDR2 FRNRAP. The CDR3 contains 15 residues. V was cut by 6 bases and J by 2 bases, with 17 bases left in between. The CDR3 region has the DNA TGTGCTAGTGGCCCCCCCGGGACGGTAGCCTACGAGCAGTACTTC. Translation: CASGPPGTVAYEQYF.

With respect to this clonotype: This may come from a read error, since a much larger clone is one base off. The chain joins TRBV11-2 to TRBJ1-1; 7 positions agree with TRBD1. CDR1 is SGHAT, CDR2 FQNNGV, per germline. This CDR3 has 15 amino acids. CDR3 sequence: CASGLEGQLNTEAFF. In DNA, the CDR3 is TGTGCCAGCGGCTTAGAGGGACAGCTCAACACTGAAGCTTTCTTT.

This clonotype was detected a few times. DNA of the CDR3: TGTGCCAGCAGTGAATGGTCAGGCCGTAATGAAAAACTGTTTTTT. Translation gives CASSEWSGRNEKLFF. The rearrangement joins TRBV2 to TRBJ1-4; D gene unclear. Germline V gene lookup returns CDR1 SNHLY and CDR2 FYNNEI. V lost 2 bases and J 4 bases, leaving 11 bases between the germline ends. CDR3 length: 15 residues. Full variable domain (remainder filled in from reference TRBV2 and TRBJ1-4): EPEVTQTPSHQVTQMGQEVILRCVPISNHLYFYWYRQILGQKVEFLVSFYNNEISEKSEIFDDQFSVERPDGSNFTLKIRSTKLEDSAMYFCASSEWSGRNEKLFFGSGTQLSVL.

The sample holds many counts of this clonotype. The chain carries TRBV5-6 and TRBJ2-7; the match to TRBD1 covers 8 bases. J was trimmed by 4 bases and V by 0 bases; bases with no gene match: 3. The CDR3 extends over 14 amino acids. CDR1 is SGHDT and CDR2 is YYEEEE in the germline V gene. The DNA of the CDR3 is TGTGCCAGCAGCTTGGCGCGACAGGGGTACGAGCAGTACTTC. Translated: CASSLARQGYEQYF.

The sample holds a few counts of this clonotype. V is TRBV20-1 and J is TRBJ2-3, with D uncertain. The CDR3 sequence is 13 residues long. The germline gives CDR1 DFQATT, CDR2 SNEGSKA (reference sequence). V was trimmed by 3 bases and J by 6 bases, leaving 13 bases between them. This chain's CDR3 is CSASGRDWDTQYF. The DNA for the CDR3 is TGCAGTGCTAGTGGAAGAGACTGGGATACGCAGTATTTT.

This clonotype was seen ten or more times. CDR3: CASSKQDNYYGYTF. CDR3 DNA sequence: TGTGCCAGCAGCAAACAAGACAACTACTATGGCTACACCTTC. The chain carries TRBV7-9 and TRBJ1-2; no definite D call. V shed 5 bases and J shed 3 bases, with 13 bases lying between them. The CDR3 has 14 amino acids. Germline V lookup: CDR1 SEHNR, CDR2 FQNEAQ (reference sequence).

This clonotype was found many times. V and J are TRBV7-6 and TRBJ2-2; TRBD1 aligns across 7 bases. The CDR3 is 16 amino acids. CDR1 and CDR2 (germline): SGHVS, FNYEAQ. Losses at the gene ends were 2 bases for V and 2 bases for J; bases not matched to a gene: 5. The CDR3 protein is CASSLRDSINTGELFF. The CDR3 nucleotides read TGTGCCAGCAGCTTAAGGGACAGTATCAACACCGGGGAGCTGTTTTTT.

V gene TRBV30 combines with J gene TRBJ2-7, with a possible D match to TRBD2 (6 bases). The CDR3 covers 13 residues. Looked up from germline, CDR1 is GTSNPN and CDR2 is SVGIG (reference sequence). Trimming removed 3 bases at V and 3 bases at J, with 12 bases between. The CDR3 sequence is CAWSRGEYYEQYF. In DNA form, the CDR3 reads TGTGCCTGGAGCCGCGGGGAGTACTACGAGCAGTACTTC.

Notes on this clonotype: A much larger clone differs by one base, so this may be a read error. V is TRBV5-3 and J is TRBJ2-3; 9 nucleotides line up with TRBD2. TRBV5-3 is marked as an open reading frame, function uncertain. The length of the CDR3 is 15 residues. CDR3 amino acids: CASTPAGTSTDAQYF. The CDR3 bases are TGTGCCAGCACTCCTGCGGGGACTAGCACAGATGCGCAGTATTTT.

This clonotype occurred once. V gene TRBV2 combines with J gene TRBJ2-7; 14 bases match TRBD2. This CDR3 has 16 residues. V trimming: 4 bases; J trimming: 3 bases; junction bases outside the gene matches: 5. From germline, CDR1 is SNHLY and CDR2 FYNNEI. This chain's CDR3 is CASSVGTSGRYYEQYF. Here the CDR3 DNA reads TGTGCCAGCAGTGTCGGGACTAGCGGGAGATACTACGAGCAGTACTTC. Full variable domain (rest looked up from reference TRBV2 and TRBJ2-7): EPEVTQTPSHQVTQMGQEVILRCVPISNHLYFYWYRQILGQKVEFLVSFYNNEISEKSEIFDDQFSVERPDGSNFTLKIRSTKLEDSAMYFCASSVGTSGRYYEQYFGPGTRLTVT.